This T cell receptor (beta chain) came from a study of cytomegalovirus exposure and HLA in healthy donors. General observations from the study: Reports described diagnosis of cytomegalovirus status by the classifier as highly specific and sensitive. By HLA locus, TCR association rates varied in a later analysis, with DRB1 showing the most and HLA-C the fewest. An ancestry cluster, one associated with Asian ancestry, reportedly showed fewer N-insertions than the roughly 610-donor mean in a later analysis. As a later analysis showed, a missense DCLRE1C variant was linked to trimming of TCR beta V- and J-genes.

Primers included in the PCR were 60 Vbeta and 13 Jbeta primers. The data were produced by immunoSEQ multiplex PCR, yet TCRdb's version contains in-frame clones alone and is incomplete. The table has some 100,000 clones, 76% seen once. CDR1 and CDR2 (germline): SGHDN, FVKESK. V dropped 4 bases and J dropped 8; count of bases not matched to a gene: 4. The CDR3 spans 15 residues. Turning to this clone: No antigen is known for it.

The sequence was obtained from a woman in her forties or fifties in good health and CMV-seropositive. Material: PBMCs. This chain joins TRBV14 and TRBJ2-1; 14 bases are shared with TRBD2. The CDR3 loop reads CASSLGTSGSDEQFF. CDR3 sequence (DNA): TGTGCCAGCAGCCTAGGGACTAGCGGGAGTGATGAGCAGTTCTTC.